The 32 T cell receptor beta chains below come from one sample, sequenced in a study of blood T cell repertoires in COVID-19. The method was immunoSEQ multiplex PCR; TCRdb's version includes in-frame clones alone and lacks a portion of them. The table shows roughly 430,000 clones, with about 88% occurring only once. The sequencing sample was made of PBMCs or T cells enriched from blood (not recorded which). Source of these receptors: a woman aged 18-35 years who had been exposed to COVID-19.

The chain is built from TRBV5-1 and TRBJ1-4; D unresolved. Trimming left V 4 bases short and J 0 bases short, with 10 bases between. CDR3 size: 15 residues. Germline CDR1 is SGHRS and CDR2 is YFSETQ. CDR3 nucleotides: TGCGCCAGCAGCCGCTCCGGGACAACTAATGAAAAACTGTTTTTT. It encodes CASSRSGTTNEKLFF.

This clone was seen only once. The chain joins TRBV4-2 to TRBJ2-7, with a tentative D call TRBD2 (5 bases). CDR3 size: 15 residues. The ends were cut back, 0 bases at V and 0 bases at J, with 9 bases in the middle. The germline V gene encodes CDR1 LGHNA and CDR2 YNFKEQ. As DNA, the CDR3 is TGTGCCAGCAGCCAAGATTGGGAGAGCTCCTACGAGCAGTACTTC. Translated: CASSQDWESSYEQYF.

This clone was detected only a few times. The CDR3 sequence: CASSQVYEAYGYTF. CDR3 coding DNA: TGCGCCAGCAGCCAAGTGTATGAAGCTTATGGCTACACCTTC. V and J are TRBV4-3 and TRBJ1-2, with D unclear. Germline V gives CDR1 LGHNA, CDR2 YSLEER. With 1 base removed from V and 5 bases from J, the gap between germline ends came to 11 bases. The CDR3 has 14 amino acids.

The chain recombines TRBV24-1 with TRBJ2-7; perhaps TRBD2 as D (5 bases). The CDR3 consists of 15 residues. The V end lost 5 bases, the J end lost 0 bases, and 13 bases lay between the germline ends. Germline values: CDR1 KGHDR, CDR2 SFDVKD. The CDR3 DNA follows: TGTGCCACCAGTGTCCCCGCCCGGGGCTCCTACGAGCAGTACTTC. Translated, it gives CATSVPARGSYEQYF.

The rearrangement uses TRBV11-2 and TRBJ2-7; D perhaps matches TRBD1 (6 bases). This CDR3 comprises 14 residues. V was pared by 4 bases and J by 3 bases, with 13 bases between. Germline CDR1 and CDR2: SGHAT and FQNNGV. The CDR3 DNA sequence: TGTGCCAGCAGCTACCAGGGGCTCCTCTACGAGCAGTACTTC. This sequence encodes CASSYQGLLYEQYF.

The rearrangement joins TRBV18 to TRBJ1-5; perhaps TRBD1 as D (5 bases). The CDR3 is 14 amino acids. The germline CDR1 and CDR2 sequences are KGHSH and LQKENI. Deletions cut 2 bases from V and 7 bases from J, with 12 bases between. CDR3 sequence (DNA): TGTGCCAGCTCACCAGGACATGTCAGCCAGCCCCAGCATTTT. This gives the protein CASSPGHVSQPQHF.

CDR3 protein: CASTAAAQGNSPLHF. The CDR3 region has the DNA TGTGCCAGTACCGCTGCGGCACAGGGGAATTCACCCCTCCACTTT. J is TRBJ1-6 and V is TRBV19, with TRBD1 matching 7 bases. This CDR3 region has 15 residues. Germline loops: CDR1 LNHDA, CDR2 SQIVND (reference sequence). J lost 7 bases, V lost 7 bases, and 10 bases had no gene match.

The gene calls are TRBV9 and TRBJ2-5, with D unclear. Between the trimmed V and J ends, which lost 0 bases and 5 bases, there was a span of 5 bases. Looked up from germline, CDR1 is SGDLS and CDR2 is YYNGEE. The CDR3 has 12 residues. The CDR3 region is CASSVVGETQYF. DNA of the CDR3: TGTGCCAGCAGCGTAGTCGGGGAGACCCAGTACTTC.

The genes are TRBV18 and TRBJ2-2; TRBD1 aligns across 10 bases. After removal of 3 bases from V and 5 bases from J, the junction contained 9 bases not matched to a gene. The CDR3 runs to 17 residues. Germline CDR1 and CDR2: KGHSH and LQKENI. The CDR3, as DNA: TGTGCCAGCTCACCCCGACAGGGGGCCGTTGGAACCGGGGAGCTGTTTTTT. It yields the protein CASSPRQGAVGTGELFF.

The genes are TRBV12-3 or TRBV12-4 and TRBJ2-7, with D uncertain. The CDR3 covers 13 residues. The V end was cut by 5 bases, the J end by 3 bases, with 11 bases between. CDR3 protein: CASSPLDGYEQYF. DNA of the CDR3: TGTGCCAGCAGTCCCCTAGACGGCTACGAGCAGTACTTC.

This clone turned up a few times. This chain uses TRBV4-3 with TRBJ1-2, with D unclear. CDR1 and CDR2 from the germline V gene are LGHNA and YSLEER. This CDR3 region has 15 residues. Trimming pared 1 base from V and 4 bases from J, leaving 13 bases between. The CDR3: CASSQAASGIYGYTF. The CDR3 nucleotides are TGCGCCAGCAGCCAAGCGGCGTCAGGAATCTATGGCTACACCTTC.

The chain is built from TRBV11-1 and TRBJ2-2; 8 bases line up with TRBD1. CDR3 length: 15 residues. V was pared by 3 bases and J by 6 bases, with 6 bases of the junction left unmatched. Germline CDR1 is SGHAT and CDR2 is FQDESV (reference sequence). The chain's CDR3 is CASSFAVTGAGELFF. The CDR3 DNA sequence: TGTGCCAGCAGCTTCGCTGTGACAGGGGCCGGGGAGCTGTTTTTT.

V and J are TRBV10-3 and TRBJ1-1; TRBD1 aligns across 10 bases. The CDR3 covers 13 residues. V lost 6 bases and J lost 5; bases outside the gene matches: 3. Per germline, CDR1 ENHRY and CDR2 SYGVKD. The CDR3 coding sequence is TGTGCCATCAGGGGACAGGGGTGGACTGAAGCTTTCTTT. Its protein product is CAIRGQGWTEAFF.

This chain connects TRBV6-5 to TRBJ2-2, with 8 bases aligning to TRBD2. With 1 base clipped from V and 5 bases from J, the junction kept 6 bases outside the gene matches. The CDR3 has 16 residues. Germline V gives CDR1 MNHEY, CDR2 SVGAGI. In DNA, the CDR3 is TGTGCCAGCAGTTACTTAACATCGGGAGGGACCGGGGAGCTGTTTTTT. Translating gives CASSYLTSGGTGELFF.

This clone has only a few counts. The chain uses TRBV29-1 and TRBJ1-4, with TRBD1 identical over 9 bases. Germline CDR1 SQVTM, CDR2 ANQGSEA. The CDR3 has 18 amino acids. J lost 0 bases, V lost 7 bases, and 15 bases had no gene match. Here the CDR3 reads CSARTGQGGRATNEKLFF. CDR3 sequence (DNA): TGCAGCGCAAGAACGGGACAGGGAGGAAGGGCAACTAATGAAAAACTGTTTTTT.

V is TRBV11-3 and J is TRBJ2-7; 7 bases map to TRBD1. J was trimmed by 2 bases and V by 5 bases; bases with no gene match: 6. The CDR3 is 14 residues long. Germline values: CDR1 SGHNT, CDR2 YENEEA. CDR3 loop: CASSIRDRAYEQYF. CDR3 DNA: TGTGCCAGCAGCATCCGGGACAGAGCCTACGAGCAGTACTTC.

The gene calls are TRBV28 and TRBJ1-3; possible D gene TRBD1, 6 bases. V lost 7 bases to trimming and J lost 5 bases, with 15 bases between them. The CDR3 has 14 amino acids. CDR1 and CDR2 from the germline V gene are MDHEN and SYDVKM. The CDR3 sequence is CASTTFGGRNTIYF. The CDR3, as DNA: TGTGCCAGCACCACCTTTGGGGGCAGAAACACCATATATTTT.

This chain connects TRBV7-3 to TRBJ1-6; D is perhaps TRBD1 (6 bases). The CDR3 covers 15 residues. V gave up 5 bases and J gave up 13 bases, with 21 bases separating them. Germline lookup yields CDR1 SGHTA and CDR2 FQGTGA. The CDR3 protein is CASSITGQPPGPLHF. In nucleotides, the CDR3 is TGTGCCAGCAGCATTACCGGACAGCCTCCGGGGCCCCTCCACTTT.

The rearrangement links TRBV21-1 to TRBJ1-5; the table's D call TRBD1 went unverified against the DNA. TRBV21-1 is a known pseudogene. CDR3 length: 14 residues. CDR3 amino acids: CASSCHRGVRPQHF. The DNA of the CDR3 is TGTGCCAGCAGCTGTCACAGGGGGGTCCGACCCCAGCATTTT.

The gene calls are TRBV18 and TRBJ1-5; TRBD1 matches 8 bases. The V gene's germline CDR1 is KGHSH and CDR2 LQKENI. The CDR3 is made up of 15 amino acids. The ends lost 4 bases at V and 0 bases at J; junction bases unmatched: 2. The CDR3 nucleotides read TGTGCCAGCTCACGACAGGGGTATAGCAATCAGCCCCAGCATTTT. Its protein product is CASSRQGYSNQPQHF.

The genes are TRBV3-1 (or the pseudogene TRBV3-2) and TRBJ1-2, with D possibly TRBD1 on 5 matching bases. The CDR3 spans 15 residues. Germline V lookup: CDR1 LGHDT, CDR2 YNNKEL (reference sequence). V lost 2 bases and J 4 bases, leaving 14 bases between the germline ends. CDR3 region: CASSQNDDSTYGYTF. CDR3 coding DNA: TGTGCCAGCAGCCAAAATGACGACAGTACCTATGGCTACACCTTC.

The chain couples TRBV29-1 to TRBJ2-1, with 10 bases identical to TRBD2. V lost 6 bases to trimming and J lost 10 bases; unmatched junction nucleotides: 3. Germline-derived CDR1 and CDR2 are SQVTM and ANQGSEA. This CDR3 is 11 amino acids long. CDR3: CSVPLAGEQFF. The CDR3 bases are TGCAGCGTCCCACTAGCGGGGGAGCAGTTCTTC.

The V gene is TRBV7-8, the J gene TRBJ2-7; 7 bases align to TRBD1. Germline values: CDR1 SGHVS, CDR2 FQNEAQ. The CDR3 is 14 residues long. Trimming took 5 bases from V and 12 from J; bases not matched to a gene: 16. The DNA of the CDR3 is TGTGCCAGCAGCCCCAAGACAGGGCCTGGACGGGGGTACTTC. Encoded protein: CASSPKTGPGRGYF.

The chain is built from TRBV7-9 and TRBJ1-4, with 9 bases that match TRBD1. The CDR3 extends over 13 amino acids. Germline CDR1 is SEHNR and CDR2 is FQNEAQ (reference sequence). V shed 5 bases and J 6 bases; nucleotides not matched to a gene: 1. CDR3 loop: CASSRQGDEKLFF. The DNA of the CDR3 is TGTGCCAGCAGCCGACAGGGGGATGAAAAACTGTTTTTT.

This clone showed up just a few times. The chain uses TRBV30 and TRBJ2-3; tentatively, D is TRBD2 (5 bases). V was shortened by 5 bases and J by 5 bases, with 11 bases between the two germline ends. The V gene's germline CDR1 is GTSNPN and CDR2 SVGIG (reference sequence). The CDR3 is 12 amino acids. CDR3 DNA sequence: TGTGCCTGGTCGGGTGCGGGAGATACGCAGTATTTT. It codes for CAWSGAGDTQYF.

The chain couples TRBV4-1 to TRBJ2-1; D not certain. This CDR3 spans 13 amino acids. V lost 3 bases and J 10 bases, leaving 13 bases between the germline ends. Germline CDR1 reads MGHRA; CDR2 reads YSYEKL. The CDR3 DNA follows: TGCGCCAGCAGCCAGGGTAGCACCCCGGAGCAGTTCTTC. Translating gives CASSQGSTPEQFF.

On this clone: Other DNA sequences within the sample encode an identical CDR3. The chain links TRBV28 to TRBJ1-2, with D possibly matching TRBD1 (5 bases). The CDR3 sequence is 13 residues long. The germline gives CDR1 MDHEN, CDR2 SYDVKM. Trimming stripped 2 bases from V and 1 base from J, with 5 bases between. The CDR3 region has the DNA TGTGCCAGCAGTTTAGACAGTAACTATGGCTACACCTTC. It yields the protein CASSLDSNYGYTF.

The chain employs TRBV5-6 and TRBJ1-2; unclear D gene. Germline assignment: CDR1 SGHDT and CDR2 YYEEEE. The CDR3 length is 12 residues. With 2 bases removed from V and 4 bases from J, the gap between germline ends came to 6 bases. This chain's CDR3 is CASSLLVYGYTF. CDR3 DNA: TGTGCCAGCAGCTTACTAGTCTATGGCTACACCTTC. Drawing the rest from reference TRBV5-6 and TRBJ1-2, the complete variable domain is DAGVTQSPTHLIKTRGQQVTLRCSPKSGHDTVSWYQQALGQGPQFIFQYYEEEERQRGNFPDRFSGHQFPNYSSELNVNALLLGDSALYLCASSLLVYGYTFGSGTRLTVV.

V usage is TRBV12-5 and J usage is TRBJ1-2; a possible D gene is TRBD1 (5 bases). V lost 6 bases to trimming and J lost 2 bases, with 10 bases between them. CDR1 is LGHNT and CDR2 is FRNRAP in the germline V gene. The CDR3 covers 13 residues. CDR3 region: CASGGTPNYGYTF. CDR3 nucleotide sequence: TGTGCTAGTGGGGGGACTCCAAACTATGGCTACACCTTC.

This sequence joins TRBV28 and TRBJ1-1; D ambiguous. From germline, CDR1 is MDHEN and CDR2 SYDVKM. The V and J ends lost 5 bases and 3 bases respectively, with 10 bases between them. The CDR3 runs to 13 residues. CDR3 nucleotides: TGTGCCAGCAGTGGCTTTTTATACACTGAAGCTTTCTTT. Translated: CASSGFLYTEAFF.

The chain has TRBV6-6 and TRBJ1-3, with D uncertain. Trimming stripped 0 bases from V and 1 base from J, with 10 bases between. The CDR3 has 16 residues. The germline V gene encodes CDR1 MNHNY and CDR2 SVGAGI (reference sequence). CDR3 protein: CASSYSSIPSGNTIYF. In DNA form, the CDR3 reads TGTGCCAGCAGTTACTCGAGTATCCCATCTGGAAACACCATATATTTT.

J is TRBJ2-7 and V is TRBV4-1; D is perhaps TRBD2 (6 bases). With 1 base removed from V and 6 bases from J, the gap between germline ends came to 22 bases. This CDR3 spans 17 amino acids. Germline CDR1 reads MGHRA; CDR2 reads YSYEKL. CDR3 nucleotide sequence: TGCGCCAGCAGCCAAGTCCCGAACCTCGGGGCGGGGTTCGAGCAGTACTTC. This translates into CASSQVPNLGAGFEQYF.